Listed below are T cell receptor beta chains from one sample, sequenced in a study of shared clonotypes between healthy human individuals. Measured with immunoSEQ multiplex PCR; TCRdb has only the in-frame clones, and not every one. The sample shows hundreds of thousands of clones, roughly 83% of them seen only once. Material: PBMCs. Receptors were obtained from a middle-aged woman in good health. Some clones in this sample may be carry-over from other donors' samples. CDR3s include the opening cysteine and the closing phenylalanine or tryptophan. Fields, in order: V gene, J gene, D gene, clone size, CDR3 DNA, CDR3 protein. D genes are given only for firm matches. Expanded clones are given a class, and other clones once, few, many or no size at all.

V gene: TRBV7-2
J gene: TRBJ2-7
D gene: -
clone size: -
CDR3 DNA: TGTGCCAGCAAAAAGGGGGGGAACTACGAGCAGTACTTC
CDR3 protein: CASKKGGNYEQYF

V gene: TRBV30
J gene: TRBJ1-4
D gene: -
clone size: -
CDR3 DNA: TGTGCCTGGAGGAACTTACAGGAAAGTAATGAAAAACTGTTTTTT
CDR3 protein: CAWRNLQESNEKLFF

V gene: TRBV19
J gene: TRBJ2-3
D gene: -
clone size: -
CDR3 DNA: TGTGCCAGTAGTAGAGGGGGGAGCACAGATACGCAGTATTTT
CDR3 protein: CASSRGGSTDTQYF

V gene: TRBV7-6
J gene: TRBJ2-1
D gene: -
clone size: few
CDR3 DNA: TGTGCCAGCAGCCCCCAGGGCGAACCCTACAATGAGCAGTTCTTC
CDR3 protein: CASSPQGEPYNEQFF

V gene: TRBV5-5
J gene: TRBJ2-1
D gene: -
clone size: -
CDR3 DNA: TGTGCCAGCAGGCCCAGCTCCTACAATGAGCAGTTCTTC
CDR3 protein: CASRPSSYNEQFF

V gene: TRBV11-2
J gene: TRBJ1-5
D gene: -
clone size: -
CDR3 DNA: TGTGCCAGCAGCTTAGTAATTGAGGCAGACCCCTACTACAATCAGCCCCAGCATTTT
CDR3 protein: CASSLVIEADPYYNQPQHF

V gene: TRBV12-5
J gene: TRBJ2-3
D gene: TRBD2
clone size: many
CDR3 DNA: TGTGCTAGTGGACTAGCGGGACCCACAGATACGCAGTATTTT
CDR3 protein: CASGLAGPTDTQYF

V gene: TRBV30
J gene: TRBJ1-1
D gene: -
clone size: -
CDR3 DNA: TGTGCCTGGAGGGGAAAACAGATAATGAACACTGAAGCTTTCTTT
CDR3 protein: CAWRGKQIMNTEAFF

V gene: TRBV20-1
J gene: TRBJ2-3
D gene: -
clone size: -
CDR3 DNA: TGCAGTGCCTGGAGAACAGATACGCAGTATTTT
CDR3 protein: CSAWRTDTQYF

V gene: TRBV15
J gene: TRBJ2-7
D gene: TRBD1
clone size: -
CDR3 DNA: TGTGCCACCAGCAGTCCGACAGGGCCCAGCGAGCAGTACTTC
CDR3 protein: CATSSPTGPSEQYF

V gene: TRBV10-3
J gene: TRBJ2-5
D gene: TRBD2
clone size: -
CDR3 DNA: TGTGCCATCAGTGCAGGACTAGCGGGAATAGAGACCCAGTACTTC
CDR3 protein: CAISAGLAGIETQYF